A selection of T cell receptor beta chains follows, all from one sample in a study of shared clonotypes between healthy human individuals. The repertoire was sequenced with immunoSEQ multiplex PCR; TCRdb's copy has only in-frame clones and lacks some. Among some 1,900,000 clones, less than 95% were seen once, and the ten largest hold 1% to 1.5%. What was sequenced was naive CD8+ T cells sorted from blood. The receptors stem from a man between 18 and 29 years old in good health. The CDR3 runs from the conserved cysteine through the conserved F or W. Size is stated for part of the rows, as once, few or many counts, or as a class when the clone is expanded.

v_gene: TRBV5-6
j_gene: TRBJ2-7
abundance: .
CDR3aa: CASSLPQTGPYEQYF

v_gene: TRBV7-9
j_gene: TRBJ2-3
abundance: .
CDR3aa: CASSPLAGGNSDTQYF

v_gene: TRBV5-1
j_gene: TRBJ2-7
abundance: once
CDR3aa: CASSSDWVGEQYF

v_gene: TRBV2
j_gene: TRBJ2-5
abundance: .
CDR3aa: CASVKGLAGPQETQYF

v_gene: TRBV7-8
j_gene: TRBJ1-3
abundance: .
CDR3aa: CASSEDDRVTGNTIYF

v_gene: TRBV7-9
j_gene: TRBJ2-5
abundance: .
CDR3aa: CASSSFRDSQETQYF

v_gene: TRBV5-6
j_gene: TRBJ1-4
abundance: .
CDR3aa: CASSSLTGTNEKLFF

v_gene: TRBV7-9
j_gene: TRBJ1-1
abundance: .
CDR3aa: CASSYRDSNTEAFF

v_gene: TRBV11-2
j_gene: TRBJ2-7
abundance: .
CDR3aa: CASRSFGMSYEQYF

v_gene: TRBV6-6
j_gene: TRBJ2-3
abundance: once
CDR3aa: CASSWGVVSTDTQYF

v_gene: TRBV6-6
j_gene: TRBJ2-7
abundance: .
CDR3aa: CASNGGGVSYEQYF

v_gene: TRBV4-2
j_gene: TRBJ2-5
abundance: .
CDR3aa: CASSLSSEETQYF

v_gene: TRBV10-3
j_gene: TRBJ2-5
abundance: .
CDR3aa: CAISGPGTGVETQYF

v_gene: TRBV7-9
j_gene: TRBJ1-1
abundance: .
CDR3aa: CASRGGAPEAFF

v_gene: TRBV5-4
j_gene: TRBJ2-1
abundance: .
CDR3aa: CASTSSGGKEQFF

v_gene: TRBV7-9
j_gene: TRBJ1-2
abundance: .
CDR3aa: CASSFGTGRNGYTF

v_gene: TRBV14
j_gene: TRBJ2-1
abundance: .
CDR3aa: CASSQGLAGWRGASYNEQFF

v_gene: TRBV4-2
j_gene: TRBJ2-1
abundance: .
CDR3aa: CASSQVRLADNQFF

v_gene: TRBV10-3
j_gene: TRBJ2-7
abundance: .
CDR3aa: CAISHPSGGAYEQYF

v_gene: TRBV9
j_gene: TRBJ2-3
abundance: once
CDR3aa: CASSFRGDLDTQYF

v_gene: TRBV19
j_gene: TRBJ2-1
abundance: .
CDR3aa: CASSIQGLAGNEQFF

v_gene: TRBV5-4
j_gene: TRBJ2-3
abundance: .
CDR3aa: CASSWSGSPPDTQYF

v_gene: TRBV4-1
j_gene: TRBJ1-4
abundance: .
CDR3aa: CASSLIGTGGGNEKLFF

v_gene: TRBV4-1
j_gene: TRBJ2-5
abundance: .
CDR3aa: CASSYGTDLQETQYF

v_gene: TRBV6-1
j_gene: TRBJ2-5
abundance: .
CDR3aa: CASDLGTQYF

v_gene: TRBV5-1
j_gene: TRBJ2-2
abundance: few
CDR3aa: CASSFVPGELFF

v_gene: TRBV10-3
j_gene: TRBJ1-1
abundance: .
CDR3aa: CAISESGPHTEAFF

v_gene: TRBV5-6
j_gene: TRBJ2-1
abundance: .
CDR3aa: CASSPRDRVFNEQFF

v_gene: TRBV13
j_gene: TRBJ1-1
abundance: .
CDR3aa: CASSLNGGNTEAFF

v_gene: TRBV5-6
j_gene: TRBJ1-1
abundance: .
CDR3aa: CASSLNTGLNTEAFF

v_gene: TRBV30
j_gene: TRBJ2-7
abundance: .
CDR3aa: CAWSNEPVTYEQYF

v_gene: TRBV7-9
j_gene: TRBJ1-2
abundance: .
CDR3aa: CASSLGEMGNDGYTF

v_gene: TRBV11-2
j_gene: TRBJ2-7
abundance: .
CDR3aa: CASSLFGGLSYEQYF

v_gene: TRBV12-5
j_gene: TRBJ2-3
abundance: once
CDR3aa: CASGLHKGTLWDTQYF

v_gene: TRBV6-1
j_gene: TRBJ2-7
abundance: .
CDR3aa: CASSVDRGYEQYF

v_gene: TRBV27
j_gene: TRBJ2-1
abundance: .
CDR3aa: CASSWRGFNNEQFF

v_gene: TRBV7-9
j_gene: TRBJ2-1
abundance: .
CDR3aa: CASELAEGPYNEQFF

v_gene: TRBV10-1
j_gene: TRBJ2-1
abundance: .
CDR3aa: CASSEFTTSGNYNEQFF

v_gene: TRBV27
j_gene: TRBJ2-3
abundance: .
CDR3aa: CASSDGTGGTDTQYF

v_gene: TRBV28
j_gene: TRBJ1-4
abundance: .
CDR3aa: CASDRGDEKLFF